This T cell receptor (beta chain) was sequenced in a study of shared clonotypes between healthy human individuals. About the study: Each donor's CD4 naive and CD4 memory cells filled three plates apiece, CD8 naive two, and CD8 memory one.

The germline V gene has CDR1 SGHAT and CDR2 FQDESV (reference sequence). There are 15 residues in the CDR3. V lost 5 bases and J lost 3, with 15 bases in between. Replicate PCRs from sorted subsets contained approximately 200 ng DNA, which is approximately 30,000 T cell genomes. Methods used by the authors: Owing to the provision of junction-only sequences devoid of quality scores by immunoSEQ, filtering differed. Only in-frame clones appear in the TCRdb table, and some are missing; sequencing was by immunoSEQ multiplex PCR. For V, J and clone size, that table is used; D and trimming come from the DNA. The sample has approximately 740,000 clones, about 74% seen once.

Input material: memory CD4+ T cells sorted from blood. Sample subset: CD45RA-negative fraction. V is TRBV11-1 and J is TRBJ2-3; D may be TRBD1 (6 bases). This receptor was obtained from a woman younger than 45 in good health. The CDR3 coding sequence is TGTGCCAGCAGCACCTACTCCCAGGGGACAGATACGCAGTATTTT. Its translation is CASSTYSQGTDTQYF.